This T cell receptor (beta chain) came from a study of graft-versus-host responses after intestinal transplantation. Using immunoSEQ multiplex PCR, the repertoire was profiled, and TCRdb retains in-frame clones only, with some absent. The table has 55,000 to 80,000 clones, approximately 91% seen once. CDR3 length: 17 amino acids. Germline loops: CDR1 SEHNR, CDR2 FQNEAQ (reference sequence). Trimming shortened V by 5 bases and J by 4 bases, and 22 bases separated the two germline ends. On this clone itself: The target antigen is unknown.

Study-wide findings and caveats: Allografts of one patient group, those with graft-donor T cell macrochimerism, had high graft-versus-host to host-versus-graft clonal ratios. Detection of GvH clones occurred in recipient marrow, and some had their first appearance in ileum or blood.

The sequencing here drew on unstimulated CD8+ T cells sorted from spleen or lymph node cells, taken before transplant. J is TRBJ2-3 and V is TRBV7-9, with D possibly TRBD2 on 6 matching bases. The sequence was obtained from a human donor who was the organ donor for an intestinal transplant. The CDR3 sequence: CASSPHRLVQVADTQYF. The CDR3 nucleotides are TGTGCCAGCAGCCCCCATCGACTAGTTCAAGTCGCAGATACGCAGTATTTT.